The entry below describes one T cell receptor beta chain. As yet, its antigen is unknown. The entry originates in a study of blood T cells in healthy people across ages. Findings and limits, study-wide: Changes seen in expanded clonotypes were possibly confounded by donor CMV status left unknown.

The CDR3 extends over 12 amino acids. Trimming took 7 bases from V and 2 from J, leaving 8 bases between them. A second about 7 to 12 cycle PCR used barcoded and J-beta primers. Every cDNA molecule bore a tag from a template-switch adaptor containing 12 random nucleotides. All samples yielded 2.5 million or more CDR3-containing paired-end reads. MiXCR, run by TCRdb on the 5' RACE reads, gives a single entry per CDR3 protein. Of 450,000 to 700,000 distinct CDR3 sequences in the sample, 27% were seen once. This sequence was found in a woman between 65 and 79 years old in good health. What was sequenced was blood. The chain is built from TRBV12-3 or TRBV12-4 and TRBJ1-1; weak D call: TRBD1 (5 bases). The CDR3 loop reads CASMRDNTEAFF. Here the CDR3 DNA reads TGTGCCAGCATGAGGGACAACACTGAAGCTTTCTTT.